These 6 T cell receptor beta chains share one sample of origin, sequenced in a study of T-cell reconstitution after alpha-beta-depleted transplantation in children (dated by TCRdb to 2016 to 2017). To prepare the library, PCR was applied. Sequencing was carried out with an Illumina HiSeq 2500. Molecular barcoding was employed in the preparation of TCR libraries, with unique molecular identifiers being used to normalize TCRbeta repertoire quantification. The public sequencing data were trimmed at Q25 with fastp and processed into clonotypes with MiXCR by TCRdb, which kept only in-frame beta chains. When rows share a CDR3 protein, they turn into one entry using the most common DNA and genes. For this sample the table gives about 210,000 distinct CDR3 sequences, of which approximately 19% were detected only once. The biggest ten clones account for about two fifths of the sample. Reading the label with the study, this specimen's treatment or condition is: allogeneic hematopoietic cell transplantation with graft depleted of TCRalphabeta T cells and CD19 B cells.

Sequenced here: PBMCs, mostly from graft donor cells, sampled 360 days after TCRalphabeta/CD19-depleted stem cell transplant. The receptors come from a male patient aged 2 to 10 who had a stem cell transplant for acute lymphoblastic leukemia, so the T cells may come from the graft donor.

The chain joins TRBV20-1 to TRBJ2-7; D is unresolved. This CDR3 spans 14 amino acids. Trimming cost V 3 bases and J 3 bases, with 15 bases left between them. Germline V gene sequence: CDR1 DFQATT, CDR2 SNEGSKA (reference sequence). The CDR3, as DNA: TGCAGTGCTAGTACCACAGTACAAGTCTACGAGCAGTACTTC. Translation: CSASTTVQVYEQYF.

The V gene is TRBV9, the J gene TRBJ2-1, with D possibly matching TRBD2 (5 bases). Per germline, CDR1 SGDLS and CDR2 YYNGEE. V shed 0 bases and J shed 8 bases, with 9 bases lying between them. The CDR3 has 13 residues. Here the CDR3 reads CASSVGAEDEQFF. CDR3 DNA: TGTGCCAGCAGCGTAGGAGCGGAGGATGAGCAGTTCTTC. Looking up the rest from reference TRBV9 and TRBJ2-1 gives the full variable domain: DSGVTQTPKHLITATGQRVTLRCSPRSGDLSVYWYQQSLDQGLQFLIQYYNGEERAKGNILERFSAQQFPDLHSELNLSSLELGDSALYFCASSVGAEDEQFFGPGTRLTVL.

The V gene is TRBV4-1, the J gene TRBJ2-3; no firm D call. The CDR3 consists of 13 residues. Germline-derived CDR1 and CDR2 are MGHRA and YSYEKL. V was clipped by 0 bases and J by 8 bases, with 9 bases between them. The CDR3 here is CASSQEYGVTQYF. The CDR3 coding sequence is TGCGCCAGCAGCCAAGAGTATGGGGTTACGCAGTATTTT.

This clonotype occurred a few times. The chain employs TRBV7-9 and TRBJ2-1, with 8 bases lining up with TRBD2. Trimming removed 0 bases from V and 2 bases from J; junction bases left unmatched: 3. Germline CDR1 SEHNR, CDR2 FQNEAQ (reference sequence). CDR3 size: 16 residues. CDR3 in DNA: TGTGCCAGCAGCTTAGCGCCGGGAGGGGCCTACAATGAGCAGTTCTTC. It specifies CASSLAPGGAYNEQFF.

This chain uses TRBV29-1 with TRBJ1-1; tentatively, D is TRBD1 (5 bases). This CDR3 region has 14 residues. Trimming stripped 2 bases from V and 7 bases from J, with 17 bases between. The germline V gene encodes CDR1 SQVTM and CDR2 ANQGSEA. CDR3 residues: CSVEIAGKGGEAFF. For the CDR3, the DNA is TGCAGCGTTGAAATCGCAGGGAAGGGAGGTGAAGCTTTCTTT.

This chain links TRBV6-7 with TRBJ2-4, with 7 positions matching TRBD1. TRBV6-7 has ORF status, its function being uncertain. With 5 bases clipped from V and 3 bases from J, the junction kept 7 bases outside the gene matches. The CDR3 runs to 15 residues. CDR3 loop: CASSTTGAFKNIQYF. The CDR3 DNA sequence: TGTGCCAGCAGTACCACAGGGGCTTTCAAAAACATTCAGTACTTC.